These 16 T cell receptor beta chains were all obtained from the same sample, sequenced in a study of identical twins. TCRdb analysed the 5' RACE reads with MiXCR anew, one entry per CDR3 protein. The sample holds approximately 620,000 distinct CDR3 sequences; over 8.5% are singletons and the top ten take roughly 0.9%. The sample was also linked to a second study, of yellow fever vaccine responses in identical twins.

The source material was PBMCs. The receptors were sampled from a woman between 18 and 29 years old in good health.

There are many counts of this clonotype. The V and J genes are TRBV7-2 and TRBJ1-1, with D uncertain. V lost 1 base and J lost 11, with 11 bases in between. CDR3 length equals 12 residues. Germline lookup yields CDR1 SGHTA and CDR2 FQGNSA. The CDR3 spells CASSLEGIGAFF. The CDR3 nucleotides read TGTGCCAGCAGCTTAGAAGGGATAGGCGCTTTCTTT.

This clonotype turned up a few times. The J gene is TRBJ2-3, the V gene TRBV6-4; D might be TRBD2 (6 bases). This CDR3 has 15 residues. CDR1 and CDR2 (germline): MRHNA, SNTAGT. Trimming took off 5 bases at V and 4 bases at J, with 16 bases between the two ends. The CDR3 is CASSSRGGAADTQYF. CDR3 sequence (DNA): TGTGCCAGCAGTTCGCGCGGCGGGGCTGCAGATACGCAGTATTTT.

This clonotype was detected only a few times. This sequence joins TRBV6-2 or TRBV6-3 and TRBJ2-3; 12 bases fit TRBD2. This CDR3 spans 15 amino acids. The germline V gene encodes CDR1 MNHEY and CDR2 SVGEGT. V was pared by 5 bases and J by 4 bases, with 4 bases of the junction left unmatched. This chain's CDR3 is CASSRLAGVADTQYF. DNA of the CDR3: TGTGCCAGCAGTAGACTAGCGGGAGTGGCAGATACGCAGTATTTT.

This chain uses TRBV7-3 with TRBJ2-3; possible D gene TRBD2, 5 bases. The ends were cut back, 4 bases at V and 2 bases at J, with 10 bases in the middle. Germline V gene lookup returns CDR1 SGHTA and CDR2 FQGTGA. The CDR3 spans 14 residues. CDR3 residues: CASSSLGDTDTQYF. The CDR3 DNA is TGTGCCAGCAGCTCACTCGGGGACACAGATACGCAGTATTTT.

This clonotype turned up a few times. This chain joins TRBV12-3 or TRBV12-4 and TRBJ2-1; D assignment may be TRBD1 or TRBD2 (5 bases each). The V and J ends lost 8 bases and 0 bases respectively, with 23 bases between them. CDR3 length: 18 amino acids. The CDR3 DNA is TGTGCCAGCGGGATAACAGGAGGCCTAACACGCTCCTACAATGAGCAGTTCTTC. Encoded protein: CASGITGGLTRSYNEQFF.

V gene TRBV5-1 combines with J gene TRBJ2-5; D may be TRBD2 (7 bases). Deletions cut 5 bases from V and 4 bases from J, with 21 bases between. CDR1 SGHRS and CDR2 YFSETQ come from the germline V gene. The length of the CDR3 is 16 residues. The CDR3 region has the DNA TGCGCCAGCAGTACCGGCGGCGGGGGCCTGGGAGAGACCCAGTACTTC. As protein: CASSTGGGGLGETQYF.

The CDR3 DNA is TGCGCCAGCAGCTTGCTAGTTGGGGCCTACGAGCAGTACTTC. As protein: CASSLLVGAYEQYF. The rearrangement joins TRBV5-1 to TRBJ2-7; D uncertain. Trimming removed 1 base at V and 2 bases at J, with 10 bases between. There are 14 residues in the CDR3. Germline assignment: CDR1 SGHRS and CDR2 YFSETQ.

The sample holds a few counts of this clonotype. V is TRBV6-4 and J is TRBJ2-1; 14 bases align to TRBD2. The CDR3 length is 15 residues. V dropped 6 bases and J dropped 6; count of bases not matched to a gene: 4. Germline V lookup: CDR1 MRHNA, CDR2 SNTAGT. The CDR3 region has the DNA TGTGCCAGCAGCAAAGGGACTAGCGGGGGCAATGAGCAGTTCTTC. Encoded protein: CASSKGTSGGNEQFF.

This clonotype has a handful of counts. The V and J genes are TRBV7-2 and TRBJ2-7, with D uncertain. Germline V gene sequence: CDR1 SGHTA, CDR2 FQGNSA. The CDR3 consists of 15 residues. Trimming pared 1 base from V and 6 bases from J, leaving 16 bases between. The CDR3 sequence: CASSLGAVKSGEQYF. CDR3 DNA: TGTGCCAGCAGCTTAGGTGCGGTTAAATCCGGCGAGCAGTACTTC.

This clonotype was picked up a small number of times. Germline and junction disagree at one end, which may indicate a read error. The chain's CDR3 is CCARDRPGLAGFETQYF. CDR3 nucleotides: TGCTGTGCTAGAGATCGACCGGGACTAGCGGGATTCGAGACCCAGTACTTC. The V gene is TRBV20-1, the J gene TRBJ2-5; 13 bases line up with TRBD2. The germline CDR1 and CDR2 sequences are DFQATT and SNEGSKA (reference sequence). CDR3 size: 17 residues.

This clonotype was picked up many times. This chain connects TRBV10-3 to TRBJ1-1; D not certain. The V and J ends lost 5 bases and 0 bases respectively, with 16 bases between them. Germline CDR1 is ENHRY and CDR2 is SYGVKD. The CDR3 covers 16 residues. DNA of the CDR3: TGTGCCATCAGTCCCCGGGCCAGCGGTATGAACACTGAAGCTTTCTTT. Amino acid sequence: CAISPRASGMNTEAFF.

The chain combines TRBV11-2 with TRBJ2-7, with D perhaps assigned TRBD1 or TRBD2 (5 bases each). V was shortened by 5 bases and J by 4 bases, with 15 bases between the two germline ends. Germline V gene lookup returns CDR1 SGHAT and CDR2 FQNNGV. CDR3 length equals 14 residues. The CDR3 nucleotides read TGTGCCAGCAGCATCACCGGGACGGATTACGAGCAGTACTTC. Amino acid sequence: CASSITGTDYEQYF.

This clonotype was seen only a few times. This chain joins TRBV12-3 or TRBV12-4 and TRBJ2-1; TRBD2 agrees at 7 bases. The CDR3 length is 15 residues. V gave up 3 bases and J gave up 6 bases; unmatched junction bases: 8. CDR3 protein: CASSFEGRAINEQFF. Here the CDR3 DNA reads TGTGCCAGCAGTTTCGAGGGGAGGGCGATCAATGAGCAGTTCTTC.

This clonotype has a handful of counts. The chain carries TRBV7-2 and TRBJ1-5; D gene uncertain. The CDR3 extends over 14 amino acids. V was trimmed by 5 bases and J by 6 bases, leaving 14 bases between them. Germline assignment: CDR1 SGHTA and CDR2 FQGNSA. CDR3 protein: CASSPDGRSQPQHF. The CDR3 DNA is TGTGCCAGCAGCCCAGATGGCAGGAGTCAGCCCCAGCATTTT.

The V gene is TRBV20-1, the J gene TRBJ1-4, with D tentatively TRBD1 (6 bases). Germline V gene data show CDR1 as DFQATT and CDR2 as SNEGSKA (reference sequence). This CDR3 has 14 amino acids. V was cut by 6 bases and J by 7 bases, with 18 bases left in between. In DNA form, the CDR3 reads TGCAGTGCCCCCGCCGGGGGCACGGGTGAAAAACTGTTTTTT. Protein: CSAPAGGTGEKLFF.

This clonotype has a handful of counts. The genes are TRBV7-6 and TRBJ2-5; 8 bases match TRBD1. This CDR3 comprises 15 residues. Germline CDR1 is SGHVS and CDR2 is FNYEAQ. After removal of 3 bases from V and 1 base from J, the junction contained 4 bases not matched to a gene. CDR3 sequence (DNA): TGTGCCAGCAGCTTTGGGACAGGCCCCCAAGAGACCCAGTACTTC. Translated, it gives CASSFGTGPQETQYF.